The T cell receptor (beta chain) described here comes from a study of blood T cells in healthy people across ages. General observations from the study: Total diversity from one million sequenced T cells was likely underestimated.

The study recruited healthy Caucasian donors from Russia who were aged about 6 to 90. Peripheral blood, about 9.3 milliliters per donor, was collected. Per sample, extraction of total RNA gave at least 5 micrograms in every case. This CDR3 comprises 15 residues. Per the germline V gene, CDR1 is SGHRS and CDR2 is YFSETQ. J was trimmed by 8 bases and V by 4 bases; bases with no gene match: 8. Primed by a sample-barcoded 5' primer and a J-beta primer mix, a second PCR proceeded for roughly 6 to 12 cycles. TCRdb called the 5' RACE reads again in MiXCR, with one record for every CDR3 protein. The sample holds 350,000 to 450,000 distinct CDR3 sequences, 52% seen once. This clonotype showed up just a few times. Its antigen is currently unknown.

This TCR derives from a man aged 55 to 70 in good health. The genes are TRBV5-1 and TRBJ2-4, with 11 bases matching TRBD1. Sequencing was done on a sample of blood. CDR3 residues: CASSPRTGGSDIQYF. Written as DNA, the CDR3 is TGCGCCAGCAGCCCCCGGACAGGGGGCTCAGACATTCAGTACTTC.